This passage covers 23 T cell receptor beta chains from one sample sequenced in a study of neurological immune-mediated disorders. MiXCR, applied by TCRdb to the 5' RACE reads, yields one record per CDR3 protein. The sample carries more than 40,000 distinct CDR3 sequences, roughly 3% recorded once. The sample comprised PBMCs. The source of these receptors is a woman between 45 and 65 years old with multiple sclerosis.

This clonotype was detected many times. The V and J genes are TRBV20-1 and TRBJ2-5; D gene ambiguous. V was trimmed by 3 bases and J by 0 bases, leaving 2 bases between them. This CDR3 comprises 11 residues. Germline V CDR1 and CDR2: DFQATT, SNEGSKA (reference sequence). The CDR3, as DNA: TGCAGTGCTAGCCACCAAGAGACCCAGTACTTC. It codes for CSASHQETQYF.

This clonotype showed up many times. The chain carries TRBV11-2 and TRBJ2-2; D gene ambiguous. Trimming cost V 0 bases and J 7 bases, with 6 bases left between them. The germline V gene encodes CDR1 SGHAT and CDR2 FQNNGV. The CDR3 has 13 amino acids. The DNA of the CDR3 is TGTGCCAGCAGCTTAGATAGGATCGGGGAGCTGTTTTTT. Its protein product is CASSLDRIGELFF.

This clonotype has ten or more counts. This chain connects TRBV7-3 to TRBJ2-6; no definite D call. The CDR3 contains 16 residues. Germline V gene data show CDR1 as SGHTA and CDR2 as FQGTGA. Between the trimmed V and J ends, which lost 5 bases and 0 bases, there was a span of 11 bases. CDR3 protein: CASSPRQSSGANVLTF. The CDR3 nucleotides are TGTGCCAGCAGCCCCCGGCAGAGCTCTGGGGCCAACGTCCTGACTTTC.

This clonotype was seen ten or more times. V gene TRBV4-1 combines with J gene TRBJ1-3, with D perhaps matching TRBD1 (5 bases). CDR1 is MGHRA, CDR2 YSYEKL, per germline. V was clipped by 6 bases and J by 1 base, with 10 bases between them. The CDR3 sequence is 14 residues long. The CDR3 spells CASSIGQSGNTIYF. CDR3 DNA sequence: TGCGCCAGCAGTATCGGACAATCTGGAAACACCATATATTTT.

The sample holds many counts of this clonotype. The chain is built from TRBV6-2 or TRBV6-3 and TRBJ2-2; D ambiguous. The germline V and J ends were trimmed by 5 bases and 7 bases, with 5 bases remaining between them. The CDR3 is made up of 11 amino acids. Germline V CDR1 and CDR2: MNHEY, SVGEGT. For the CDR3, the DNA is TGTGCCAGCAGTATCTACGGGGAGCTGTTTTTT. Its translation: CASSIYGELFF.

This clonotype came up many times. The chain combines TRBV5-1 with TRBJ2-2, with 12 positions matching TRBD1. The V gene end was trimmed by 4 bases and the J gene end by 5 bases; junction bases not matched to a gene: 3. The CDR3 is made up of 15 amino acids. CDR1 and CDR2 from the germline V gene are SGHRS and YFSETQ. For the CDR3, the DNA is TGCGCCAGCAGCCCGGGACAGGGGGCTACCGGGGAGCTGTTTTTT. Encoded protein: CASSPGQGATGELFF.

By share, this clonotype ranks as medium-sized. The chain employs TRBV5-1 and TRBJ2-5, with D perhaps TRBD1 (6 bases). This CDR3 has 13 amino acids. V was shortened by 5 bases and J by 2 bases, with 10 bases between the two germline ends. Germline values: CDR1 SGHRS, CDR2 YFSETQ. Here the CDR3 DNA reads TGCGCCAGCAGTGGGGGCGGACAAGAGACCCAGTACTTC. Translation: CASSGGGQETQYF.

There are many counts of this clonotype. The chain employs TRBV12-3 or TRBV12-4 and TRBJ2-5, with D possibly matching TRBD2 (7 bases). Trimming removed 5 bases at V and 2 bases at J, with 12 bases between. The CDR3 consists of 14 residues. As DNA, the CDR3 is TGTGCCAGCAGTAGGGGGGGCGGGCAAGAGACCCAGTACTTC. Its protein is CASSRGGGQETQYF.

This clonotype appeared many times. One end of the junction is discordant with germline, which a read error may explain. The gene calls are TRBV3-1 and TRBJ1-6; D gene unclear. This CDR3 has 13 amino acids. Per germline, CDR1 LGHDT and CDR2 YNNKEL (reference sequence). CDR3 region: CASSSGYNSTLNF. CDR3 nucleotides: TGTGCCAGCAGCAGCGGCTATAATTCAACCCTCAACTTT.

This clonotype was counted many times. This sequence joins TRBV7-6 and TRBJ2-3; 10 bases agree with TRBD2. V gave up 1 base and J gave up 4 bases; unmatched junction bases: 5. Germline-derived CDR1 and CDR2 are SGHVS and FNYEAQ. The CDR3 contains 16 residues. CDR3: CASSLEAGGPADTQYF. CDR3 sequence (DNA): TGTGCCAGCAGCTTAGAAGCGGGAGGGCCCGCAGATACGCAGTATTTT.

This clonotype showed up many times. The chain carries TRBV12-3 or TRBV12-4 and TRBJ1-2; D remains ambiguous. V was trimmed by 6 bases and J by 5 bases, leaving 13 bases between them. The CDR3 totals 13 residues. CDR3 nucleotides: TGTGCCAGCAGCCCTCCCTCGTCTTATGGCTACACCTTC. This encodes CASSPPSSYGYTF.

This clonotype was detected ten times or more. V usage is TRBV10-3 and J usage is TRBJ2-7; D unresolved. The CDR3 covers 13 residues. V shed 4 bases and J shed 3 bases, with 10 bases lying between them. Per germline, CDR1 ENHRY and CDR2 SYGVKD. CDR3 sequence reads: CAISVGGNYEQYF. CDR3 in DNA: TGTGCCATCAGTGTGGGCGGAAACTACGAGCAGTACTTC.

In this sample, this clonotype turned up many times. The V and J genes are TRBV20-1 and TRBJ1-5; tentatively, D is TRBD1 (5 bases). The CDR3 has 13 residues. V shed 7 bases and J shed 2 bases, with 12 bases lying between them. Germline V gives CDR1 DFQATT, CDR2 SNEGSKA (reference sequence). Written as DNA, the CDR3 is TGCAGTGTCGGGGGGAAGGGCAATCAGCCCCAGCATTTT. Amino acids: CSVGGKGNQPQHF.

This clonotype came up many times. The rearrangement uses TRBV20-1 and TRBJ2-1; either TRBD1 or TRBD2 may supply D (6 bases each). Germline loops: CDR1 DFQATT, CDR2 SNEGSKA (reference sequence). V lost 6 bases and J lost 0, with 15 bases in between. This CDR3 has 15 residues. CDR3 in DNA: TGCAGTGCCGATGGGGGGCCGAGCTCCTACAATGAGCAGTTCTTC. This codes for CSADGGPSSYNEQFF.

This clonotype was recorded many times. V gene TRBV12-3 or TRBV12-4 combines with J gene TRBJ1-2, with a weak D call TRBD1 (5 bases). CDR3 size: 13 residues. Trimming removed 5 bases at V and 8 bases at J, with 15 bases between. The CDR3 here is CASSPSGTAGYTF. The CDR3 DNA is TGTGCCAGCAGTCCCTCCGGGACGGCCGGCTACACCTTC.

V gene TRBV20-1 combines with J gene TRBJ1-2; D is undetermined. The V end lost 3 bases, the J end lost 0 bases, and 8 bases lay between the germline ends. The CDR3 contains 13 residues. Germline CDR1 and CDR2: DFQATT and SNEGSKA (reference sequence). CDR3 coding DNA: TGCAGTGCTAGCGACGAGACTAACTATGGCTACACCTTC. This sequence encodes CSASDETNYGYTF.

At least ten counts were recorded for this clonotype. V usage is TRBV5-1 and J usage is TRBJ2-1, with D possibly called TRBD1 or TRBD2 (6 bases each). This CDR3 has 16 residues. V lost 4 bases and J 3 bases, leaving 17 bases between the germline ends. Per germline, CDR1 SGHRS and CDR2 YFSETQ. CDR3 nucleotides: TGCGCCAGCAGCGCCTGGCTGGAGGGGGGCTACAATGAGCAGTTCTTC. It is translated as CASSAWLEGGYNEQFF.

This clonotype was seen at least ten times. This rearrangement joins TRBV5-1 to TRBJ2-3; 7 bases fit TRBD1. Germline-derived CDR1 and CDR2 are SGHRS and YFSETQ. The CDR3 is 14 residues long. The J segment lost 4 bases and the V segment lost 0 bases, leaving 2 bases of the junction unmatched. The CDR3 protein is CASSLEGQADTQYF. In nucleotides, the CDR3 is TGCGCCAGCAGCTTGGAAGGACAGGCAGATACGCAGTATTTT.

This clonotype was detected many times. The chain is built from TRBV20-1 and TRBJ1-2; TRBD1 is a possible D gene (6 bases). Looked up from germline, CDR1 is DFQATT and CDR2 is SNEGSKA (reference sequence). The CDR3 sequence is 13 residues long. The CDR3, as DNA: TGCAGGCCGGAGAAACAGGGAGTCGGTGGCTACACCTTC. This codes for CRPEKQGVGGYTF.

This clonotype came up many times. The chain links TRBV5-1 to TRBJ2-3; D may correspond to TRBD1 or TRBD2 (5 bases each). With 3 bases removed from V and 1 base from J, the gap between germline ends came to 9 bases. This CDR3 spans 14 amino acids. From germline, CDR1 is SGHRS and CDR2 YFSETQ. This CDR3 is CASSWGRGTDTQYF. The CDR3 coding sequence is TGCGCCAGCAGCTGGGGACGCGGCACAGATACGCAGTATTTT.

This clonotype was detected many times. The chain recombines TRBV6-2 or TRBV6-3 with TRBJ2-6; D not resolved. The CDR3 contains 13 residues. The germline gives CDR1 MNHEY, CDR2 SVGEGT. Trimming cost V 7 bases and J 0 bases, with 4 bases left between them. CDR3 sequence (DNA): TGTGCCAGCACCCTCTCTGGGGCCAACGTCCTGACTTTC. Its protein is CASTLSGANVLTF.

This clonotype was found many times. J is TRBJ1-3 and V is TRBV12-3 or TRBV12-4; D is ambiguous. The V gene lost 6 bases and the J gene lost 3 bases, with 12 bases spanning the gap. The CDR3 sequence is 14 residues long. In nucleotides, the CDR3 is TGTGCCAGCAGGCAGACACTTTTTGGAAACACCATATATTTT. The encoded protein is CASRQTLFGNTIYF.

This clonotype was seen at least ten times. The rearrangement joins TRBV7-2 to TRBJ2-1; 7 bases line up with TRBD2. V trimming: 3 bases; J trimming: 6 bases; junction bases outside the gene matches: 5. The CDR3 sequence is 14 residues long. Germline assignment: CDR1 SGHTA and CDR2 FQGNSA. CDR3 protein: CASSFSSGPNEQFF. The CDR3, as DNA: TGTGCCAGCAGCTTCTCTAGCGGTCCCAATGAGCAGTTCTTC.